This T cell receptor (beta chain) originates from a study of technical replicates of blood from a handful of donors. This CDR3 spans 16 amino acids. V gave up 5 bases and J gave up 0 bases; unmatched junction bases: 10. Germline V gene data show CDR1 as SGHAT and CDR2 as FQNNGV. Measured with immunoSEQ multiplex PCR; TCRdb has only the in-frame clones, and not every one. This sample has over 55,000 clones, with approximately 83% found just once. The TCR was taken from a human donor in good health. Some clones in this sample may be carry-over from other donors' samples. Sequenced material: PBMCs. The J gene is TRBJ2-7, the V gene TRBV11-2, with 7 bases matching TRBD1. DNA for the CDR3: TGTGCCAGCAGCGGATACCGGGACAGAAGCTCCTACGAGCAGTACTTC. Its translation: CASSGYRDRSSYEQYF.